The T cell receptor beta chain described here comes from a study of beta chain features in type 1 diabetes. Turning to the study itself: Cells sorted and examined across all samples totaled almost 110 million. Study-level findings and limits: Among patients with Type 1 diabetes, TCRB CDR3s were moderately but significantly shorter in every one of the four CD4+ subsets.

A word on this clone: The antigen is not known.

CDR1 SGHNT and CDR2 YYREEE come from the germline V gene (reference sequence). Trimming took off 0 bases at V and 8 bases at J, with 11 bases between the two ends. The CDR3 runs 13 residues. Expressed TCRB transcripts got sequenced, as all isolated RNA was reverse transcribed. The average read count of naive, central memory and regulatory T cell samples was some 3.8 million. Method: immunoSEQ multiplex PCR; TCRdb's copy keeps in-frame clones and lacks some. The repertoire holds hundreds of thousands of clones, with approximately 16% as singletons. Sorting based on CD45RO/CCR7/CD25/CD127/CD95/CD27 separated CD4+ naive, central memory, regulatory and stem cell-like memory cells.

Sequenced material: naive CD4+ T cells from blood. This TCR was recovered from a man aged 18 to 35 with type 1 diabetes. The chain has TRBV5-4 and TRBJ1-2; possibly TRBD1 for D (6 bases). The CDR3 bases are TGTGCCAGCAGCTTGGGTGGGACAAACGGCTACACCTTC. Amino acid sequence: CASSLGGTNGYTF.